This T cell receptor (beta chain) was recorded in a study of technical replicates of blood from a few donors. Sequencing was performed with immunoSEQ multiplex PCR; in TCRdb, only in-frame clones are kept and a portion is missing. The sample includes around 83,000 clones, approximately 92% of them seen just once. CDR1 and CDR2 from the germline V gene are MNHNS and SASEGT. Trimming at V came to 0 bases and at J to 5 bases, leaving 6 bases not matched to a gene. CDR3 size: 15 residues. The gene calls are TRBV6-1 and TRBJ1-1; 7 bases are shared with TRBD1. Sequenced sample: T cells isolated from PBMCs. The receptor comes from a human donor in good health. The CDR3 DNA sequence: TGTGCCAGCAGTGAAGCGCAGGGGGTGAGAACTGAAGCTTTCTTT. Protein sequence: CASSEAQGVRTEAFF.